This is a list of T cell receptor beta chains from one sample in a study of OX40 agonist ivuxolimab in advanced cancers. Sequencing was performed with immunoSEQ multiplex PCR; in TCRdb, only in-frame clones are kept and a portion is missing. Among tens of thousands of clones listed, roughly 90% were seen once. Sequencing used CD4+ or CD8+ T cells sorted from blood, obtained in a trial of the OX40 agonist ivuxolimab. Receptors were obtained from an adult with an advanced solid tumor such as melanoma, head and neck, liver or kidney cancer. Each CDR3 is given with its conserved first and last residue. D genes are given only for firm matches. Some rows mark clone size as missing; the rest say once, few, many or name a class of expanded clone.

TRBJ2-7 TRBV6-5 NA 11 NA CASSRADEQYF TGTGCCAGCAGTCGCGCTGACGAGCAGTACTTC
TRBJ2-1 TRBV10-1 TRBD1 15 NA CASSEWGTGRNEQFF TGCGCCAGCAGTGAGTGGGGGACAGGCCGGAATGAGCAGTTCTTC
TRBJ1-5 TRBV30 NA 14 NA CAWSYRVSNQPQHF TGTGCCTGGAGTTACAGGGTGAGCAATCAGCCCCAGCATTTT
TRBJ1-5 TRBV7-6 NA 15 NA CASSLDPGPGQPQHF TGTGCCAGCAGCTTAGATCCAGGGCCGGGGCAGCCCCAGCATTTT
TRBJ2-1 TRBV5-1 TRBD2 16 NA CASNRAISGRGNEQFF TGCGCCAGCAACAGGGCGATAAGCGGGAGGGGTAATGAGCAGTTCTTC
TRBJ2-5 TRBV6-8 TRBD2 15 NA CASSYWTSEGETQYF TGTGCCAGCAGTTACTGGACTAGCGAAGGAGAGACCCAGTACTTC
TRBJ2-7 TRBV7-9 NA 12 NA CASSLNSGEQYF TGTGCCAGCAGCTTGAACTCGGGGGAGCAGTACTTC
TRBJ1-6 TRBV5-1 TRBD1 14 NA CASRRAGQGTPLHF TGCGCCAGCCGACGAGCCGGACAGGGAACACCCCTCCACTTT
TRBJ2-5 TRBV11-2 NA 15 NA CASSLVWGRGETQYF TGTGCCAGCAGCTTAGTATGGGGGAGAGGAGAGACCCAGTACTTC
TRBJ1-1 TRBV5-1 NA 15 NA CASSLEDSLNTEAFF TGCGCCAGCAGCTTGGAAGACAGTCTGAACACTGAAGCTTTCTTT
TRBJ2-7 TRBV28 TRBD2 16 NA CASSPGGAGSSYEQYF TGTGCCAGCTCGCCCGGGGGGGCGGGGAGCTCCTACGAGCAGTACTTC
TRBJ2-7 TRBV6-1 TRBD2 14 NA CASSRTSGLYEQYF TGTGCCAGCAGTAGGACTAGCGGACTTTACGAGCAGTACTTC
TRBJ2-7 TRBV29-1 NA 15 NA CSVVRGGTLTYEQYF TGCAGCGTTGTTAGGGGTGGGACTTTGACCTACGAGCAGTACTTC
TRBJ2-1 TRBV19 NA 16 NA CASIPRGGDPYNEQFF TGTGCCAGTATCCCCAGGGGCGGTGACCCCTACAATGAGCAGTTCTTC
TRBJ2-7 TRBV6-5 NA 11 once CASTQRHEQYF TGTGCCAGCACCCAGCGCCACGAGCAGTACTTC
TRBJ2-7 TRBV28 NA 15 NA CASSLDSYSSYEQYF TGTGCCAGCAGTCTCGACTCCTACAGCTCCTACGAGCAGTACTTC
TRBJ2-7 TRBV7-9 NA 13 NA CASSRGVTYEQYF TGTGCCAGCAGCCGAGGGGTCACCTACGAGCAGTACTTC
TRBJ1-5 TRBV18 TRBD1 15 NA CASSSTGGEDQPQHF TGTGCCAGCTCATCTACAGGGGGCGAGGATCAGCCCCAGCATTTT